Listed below are T cell receptor beta chains from one sample, sequenced in a study of blood T cell repertoires in COVID-19. The data were produced by immunoSEQ multiplex PCR, yet TCRdb's version contains in-frame clones alone and is incomplete. There are roughly 500,000 clones in the sample; approximately 87% occur only once, and about 2% lies in the top ten. Sequenced input: PBMCs or T cells enriched from blood (not recorded which). The receptors stem from a woman aged 40 to 49 who had recovered from COVID-19. Each CDR3 is given without its conserved first and last residue. The order of the fields is CDR3 protein, V gene, J gene, D gene. A D gene is named only where the DNA matches it firmly.

AWIRQGWFYGYT	TRBV30	TRBJ1-2	TRBD1
ASSVARLALLDNEQF	TRBV9	TRBJ2-1	NA
ASSIDKTYGYT	TRBV19	TRBJ1-2	NA
ASSPGTRYTGELF	TRBV6-5	TRBJ2-2	NA
ASSQGPPGEQY	TRBV3-1/TRBV3-2	TRBJ2-7	NA
ASSQGVRNGTGELF	TRBV23-1	TRBJ2-2	NA
ASSSLDREGTISEKLF	TRBV7-9	TRBJ1-4	TRBD1
ASSLGPGTTSGNTIY	TRBV5-1	TRBJ1-3	NA
ASSPDRGPNEKLF	TRBV5-1	TRBJ1-4	TRBD1
SVGVGGTNEQF	TRBV29-1	TRBJ2-1	TRBD2
SSRGGTPNYGYT	TRBV29-1	TRBJ1-2	NA
ATSDTVASYTGELF	TRBV24-1	TRBJ2-2	NA
ASSVGDSNGNTIY	TRBV9	TRBJ1-3	TRBD1
ASSQGHLREPQH	TRBV13	TRBJ1-5	NA
ASSLAGGFNYGYT	TRBV5-4	TRBJ1-2	NA
ASSVGEKLF	TRBV25-1	TRBJ1-4	NA
ASSFPGTGVGEQY	TRBV13	TRBJ2-7	TRBD1
ASMTASGRRDGELF	TRBV2	TRBJ2-2	TRBD2
ASSEEGAANEKLF	TRBV10-2	TRBJ1-4	TRBD1
ASSGPGTGGTGELF	TRBV25-1	TRBJ2-2	TRBD1
ASSEGRGYNTEAF	TRBV10-1	TRBJ1-1	NA
ASIRTDYANYGYT	TRBV2	TRBJ1-2	NA
ASRYTGVHTEAF	TRBV5-4	TRBJ1-1	TRBD1
ASSQWGPEYYEQY	TRBV7-2	TRBJ2-7	NA
ASSPAGGFYNEQF	TRBV3-1/TRBV3-2	TRBJ2-1	TRBD2
ASGPRAGSYEQY	TRBV12-5	TRBJ2-7	NA
ASSPPGGTSGYNEQF	TRBV18	TRBJ2-1	TRBD2
ASSPGTGGTEAF	TRBV6-4	TRBJ1-1	TRBD1
ASRGQGYGYT	TRBV2	TRBJ1-2	TRBD1
AWTGPGYEQY	TRBV30	TRBJ2-7	NA
ASSLDSGVNEKLF	TRBV5-1	TRBJ1-4	NA
ASSLGRGRAKETQY	TRBV7-7	TRBJ2-5	TRBD2
SASYRLAGVYEQY	TRBV20-1	TRBJ2-7	TRBD2
ASSLAPKREGADTQY	TRBV5-1	TRBJ2-3	TRBD2
ASSRTGTGSTYGYT	TRBV7-9	TRBJ1-2	TRBD1
ASSLSRGHGQF	TRBV27	TRBJ2-1	NA
ATAGSGRTDTQY	TRBV2	TRBJ2-3	TRBD2